A selection of T cell receptor beta chains follows, all from one sample in a study of blood T cell repertoires in COVID-19. Sequencing used immunoSEQ multiplex PCR; TCRdb keeps in-frame clones, though not all of them. The sample records some 240,000 clones, around 90% being singletons. The sequencing sample was made of peripheral blood. The receptors stem from a man aged 60-69 years with COVID-19, enrolled during active disease. Each CDR3 is given with its conserved first and last residue. The D gene is left open where the match is weak. Expanded clones are given a class, and other clones once, few, many or no size at all.

abundance: .
v_gene: TRBV3-1/TRBV3-2
d_gene: TRBD1
j_gene: TRBJ2-7
CDR3aa: CASSPGQASSYEQYF
CDR3nt: TGTGCCAGCAGCCCGGGACAGGCGAGCTCCTACGAGCAGTACTTC

abundance: .
v_gene: TRBV11-2
d_gene: TRBD2
j_gene: TRBJ2-7
CDR3aa: CASSFGTSGRKYF
CDR3nt: TGTGCCAGCAGCTTTGGGACTAGCGGGAGGAAGTACTTC

abundance: .
v_gene: TRBV12-3/TRBV12-4
d_gene: .
j_gene: TRBJ2-7
CDR3aa: CASSHAGGYEQYF
CDR3nt: TGTGCCAGCAGCCATGCCGGCGGGTACGAGCAGTACTTC

abundance: .
v_gene: TRBV5-1
d_gene: TRBD2
j_gene: TRBJ2-5
CDR3aa: CASSFAPSGGQETQYF
CDR3nt: TGCGCCAGCAGCTTTGCGCCTAGCGGGGGGCAAGAGACCCAGTACTTC

abundance: .
v_gene: TRBV30
d_gene: TRBD1
j_gene: TRBJ2-7
CDR3aa: CAWSKDRGGSYEQYF
CDR3nt: TGTGCCTGGAGTAAAGACAGGGGGGGATCCTACGAGCAGTACTTC

abundance: .
v_gene: TRBV24-1
d_gene: .
j_gene: TRBJ2-2
CDR3aa: CATSDPRQTTGELFF
CDR3nt: TGTGCCACCAGTGACCCCCGACAAACCACCGGGGAGCTGTTTTTT

abundance: .
v_gene: TRBV7-8
d_gene: TRBD2
j_gene: TRBJ2-1
CDR3aa: CASSLVEGLAGYNEQFF
CDR3nt: TGTGCCAGCAGCTTAGTGGAGGGACTAGCGGGCTACAATGAGCAGTTCTTC

abundance: .
v_gene: TRBV28
d_gene: .
j_gene: TRBJ2-7
CDR3aa: CASSPLRGYSYEQYF
CDR3nt: TGTGCCAGCAGTCCCCTGCGGGGTTACTCCTACGAGCAGTACTTC

abundance: .
v_gene: TRBV2
d_gene: .
j_gene: TRBJ1-4
CDR3aa: CASEGGAEGSEKLFF
CDR3nt: TGTGCCAGCGAGGGGGGGGCCGAGGGGTCTGAAAAACTGTTTTTT

abundance: .
v_gene: TRBV15
d_gene: TRBD2
j_gene: TRBJ2-1
CDR3aa: CATGGLADNEQFF
CDR3nt: TGTGCCACCGGCGGACTAGCGGACAATGAGCAGTTCTTC

abundance: .
v_gene: TRBV7-8
d_gene: .
j_gene: TRBJ1-1
CDR3aa: CASSLESETEAFF
CDR3nt: TGTGCCAGCAGCTTAGAATCCGAGACTGAAGCTTTCTTT

abundance: once
v_gene: TRBV3-1/TRBV3-2
d_gene: .
j_gene: TRBJ1-2
CDR3aa: CASSQQTLYTF
CDR3nt: TGTGCCAGCAGCCAACAGACACTTTACACCTTC

abundance: .
v_gene: TRBV3-1/TRBV3-2
d_gene: TRBD1
j_gene: TRBJ1-4
CDR3aa: CASSPNRGYREKLFF
CDR3nt: TGTGCCAGCAGCCCAAACAGGGGGTATCGTGAAAAACTGTTTTTT

abundance: .
v_gene: TRBV20-1
d_gene: .
j_gene: TRBJ2-3
CDR3aa: CSAKSGDTQYF
CDR3nt: TGCAGTGCTAAATCGGGGGATACGCAGTATTTT

abundance: .
v_gene: TRBV28
d_gene: .
j_gene: TRBJ2-2
CDR3aa: CASRKSGGNTGELFF
CDR3nt: TGTGCCAGCAGGAAATCCGGGGGGAACACCGGGGAGCTGTTTTTT

abundance: .
v_gene: TRBV13
d_gene: .
j_gene: TRBJ1-6
CDR3aa: CASSLDLKHHSPLHF
CDR3nt: TGTGCCAGCAGCTTAGACCTGAAGCATCATTCACCCCTCCACTTT

abundance: .
v_gene: TRBV4-1
d_gene: TRBD2
j_gene: TRBJ2-7
CDR3aa: CASSYSPPGLAGGMDYEQYF
CDR3nt: TGCGCCAGCAGCTACTCACCGCCGGGACTAGCGGGAGGAATGGACTACGAGCAGTACTTC

abundance: .
v_gene: TRBV28
d_gene: .
j_gene: TRBJ1-2
CDR3aa: CASSPRQVYGYTF
CDR3nt: TGTGCCAGCAGTCCCCGACAGGTCTATGGCTACACCTTC

abundance: .
v_gene: TRBV20-1
d_gene: .
j_gene: TRBJ2-1
CDR3aa: CSASRSLFYNEQFF
CDR3nt: TGCAGTGCTAGTCGGAGTCTTTTTTACAATGAGCAGTTCTTC

abundance: .
v_gene: TRBV7-2
d_gene: TRBD2
j_gene: TRBJ2-1
CDR3aa: CASTPTSGGYNEQFF
CDR3nt: TGTGCCAGCACCCCGACTAGCGGGGGCTACAATGAGCAGTTCTTC

abundance: .
v_gene: TRBV19
d_gene: TRBD1
j_gene: TRBJ1-5
CDR3aa: CASSFTTGGSGQPQHF
CDR3nt: TGTGCCAGTAGTTTCACCACAGGGGGCTCGGGCCAGCCCCAGCATTTT

abundance: .
v_gene: TRBV7-2
d_gene: TRBD1
j_gene: TRBJ1-5
CDR3aa: CASSLSQGAKPQHF
CDR3nt: TGTGCCAGCAGCTTGAGCCAGGGGGCAAAGCCCCAGCATTTT

abundance: once
v_gene: TRBV10-3
d_gene: TRBD2
j_gene: TRBJ2-3
CDR3aa: CAIRGLAGGHRTDTQYF
CDR3nt: TGTGCCATCAGAGGACTAGCGGGGGGGCACCGCACAGATACGCAGTATTTT

abundance: once
v_gene: TRBV28
d_gene: .
j_gene: TRBJ2-7
CDR3aa: CASSSMQGEPYEQYF
CDR3nt: TGTGCCAGCAGCTCAATGCAGGGTGAGCCCTACGAGCAGTACTTC

abundance: .
v_gene: TRBV3-1/TRBV3-2
d_gene: .
j_gene: TRBJ2-1
CDR3aa: CASSLTGNEQFF
CDR3nt: TGTGCCAGCAGCCTTACAGGGAATGAGCAGTTCTTC

abundance: .
v_gene: TRBV4-2
d_gene: .
j_gene: TRBJ2-6
CDR3aa: CASSQEGVGANVLTF
CDR3nt: TGTGCCAGCAGCCAAGAAGGGGTAGGGGCCAACGTCCTGACTTTC

abundance: .
v_gene: TRBV9
d_gene: .
j_gene: TRBJ1-3
CDR3aa: CASSVTPISGNTIYF
CDR3nt: TGTGCCAGCAGCGTCACACCCATCTCTGGAAACACCATATATTTT

abundance: .
v_gene: TRBV15
d_gene: TRBD1
j_gene: TRBJ1-1
CDR3aa: CATSPDRGSEAFF
CDR3nt: TGTGCCACCAGCCCTGACAGGGGATCTGAAGCTTTCTTT

abundance: .
v_gene: TRBV15
d_gene: .
j_gene: TRBJ1-4
CDR3aa: CATSRDLSSGLFF
CDR3nt: TGTGCCACCAGCAGAGATCTGAGTTCAGGCCTGTTTTTT

abundance: .
v_gene: TRBV7-2
d_gene: .
j_gene: TRBJ2-3
CDR3aa: CASSKSRAGAGTDTQYF
CDR3nt: TGTGCCAGCAGCAAAAGTAGGGCGGGGGCCGGCACAGATACGCAGTATTTT

abundance: few
v_gene: TRBV28
d_gene: .
j_gene: TRBJ1-1
CDR3aa: CASSLIGQLNTEAFF
CDR3nt: TGTGCCAGCAGTTTAATCGGACAGCTGAACACTGAAGCTTTCTTT

abundance: once
v_gene: TRBV15
d_gene: .
j_gene: TRBJ1-4
CDR3aa: CATSRGRGTGKLFF
CDR3nt: TGTGCCACCAGCAGAGGACGAGGTACCGGAAAACTGTTTTTT

abundance: .
v_gene: TRBV11-2
d_gene: TRBD2
j_gene: TRBJ2-3
CDR3aa: CASSLSSGGGTDTQYF
CDR3nt: TGTGCCAGCAGCTTGTCTAGCGGGGGGGGCACAGATACGCAGTATTTT

abundance: .
v_gene: TRBV5-1
d_gene: .
j_gene: TRBJ2-7
CDR3aa: CASSRNHDGRQYF
CDR3nt: TGCGCCAGCAGCCGAAACCATGACGGGAGGCAGTACTTC

abundance: .
v_gene: TRBV7-2
d_gene: TRBD2
j_gene: TRBJ2-5
CDR3aa: CASSLDGRALSTQYF
CDR3nt: TGTGCCAGCAGCTTAGACGGGAGGGCCCTGTCTACCCAGTACTTC

abundance: .
v_gene: TRBV30
d_gene: TRBD2
j_gene: TRBJ2-2
CDR3aa: CAWSGTRISGELFF
CDR3nt: TGTGCCTGGAGTGGGACTAGGATATCCGGGGAGCTGTTTTTT

abundance: .
v_gene: TRBV29-1
d_gene: TRBD2
j_gene: TRBJ2-1
CDR3aa: CSGRTWTSGLYNEQFF
CDR3nt: TGCAGCGGACGAACGTGGACTAGCGGGCTTTACAATGAGCAGTTCTTC